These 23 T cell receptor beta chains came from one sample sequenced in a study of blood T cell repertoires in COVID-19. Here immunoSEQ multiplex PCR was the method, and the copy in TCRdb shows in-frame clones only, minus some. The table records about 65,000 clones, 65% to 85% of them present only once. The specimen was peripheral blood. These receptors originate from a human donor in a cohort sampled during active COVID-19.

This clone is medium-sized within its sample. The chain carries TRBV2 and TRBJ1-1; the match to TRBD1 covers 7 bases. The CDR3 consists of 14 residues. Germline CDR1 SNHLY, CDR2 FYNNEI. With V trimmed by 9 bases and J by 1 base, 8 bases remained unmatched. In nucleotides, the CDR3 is TGTGCCAGTAAGGGACAGTCAGGGAACACTGAAGCTTTCTTT. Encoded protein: CASKGQSGNTEAFF. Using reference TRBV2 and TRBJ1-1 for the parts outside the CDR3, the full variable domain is EPEVTQTPSHQVTQMGQEVILRCVPISNHLYFYWYRQILGQKVEFLVSFYNNEISEKSEIFDDQFSVERPDGSNFTLKIRSTKLEDSAMYFCASKGQSGNTEAFFGQGTRLTVV.

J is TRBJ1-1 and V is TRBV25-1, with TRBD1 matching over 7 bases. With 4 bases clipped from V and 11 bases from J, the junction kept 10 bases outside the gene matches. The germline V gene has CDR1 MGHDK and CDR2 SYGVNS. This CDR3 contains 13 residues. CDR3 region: CASSVGRGSVAFF. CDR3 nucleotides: TGTGCCAGCAGTGTAGGCAGGGGGAGCGTGGCTTTCTTT.

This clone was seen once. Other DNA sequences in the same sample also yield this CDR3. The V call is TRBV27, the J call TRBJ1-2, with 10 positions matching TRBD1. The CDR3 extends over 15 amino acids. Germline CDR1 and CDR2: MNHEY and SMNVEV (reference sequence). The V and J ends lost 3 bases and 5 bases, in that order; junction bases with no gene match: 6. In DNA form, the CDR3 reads TGTGCCAGCAGTTTCCGGGACAGGGGACGATATGGCTACACCTTC. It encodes CASSFRDRGRYGYTF.

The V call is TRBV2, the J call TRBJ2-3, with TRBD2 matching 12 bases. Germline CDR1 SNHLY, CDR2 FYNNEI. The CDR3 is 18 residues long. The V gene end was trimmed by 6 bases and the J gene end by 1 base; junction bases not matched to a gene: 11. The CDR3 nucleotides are TGTGCCAGCAGCGTTTCTAGCGGGGGGGCAGAGGGCACAGATACGCAGTATTTT. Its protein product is CASSVSSGGAEGTDTQYF.

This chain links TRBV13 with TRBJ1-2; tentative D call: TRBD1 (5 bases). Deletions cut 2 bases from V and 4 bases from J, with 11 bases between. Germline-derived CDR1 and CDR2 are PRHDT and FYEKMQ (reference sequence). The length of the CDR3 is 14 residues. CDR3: CASSLIQGSYGYTF. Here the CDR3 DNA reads TGTGCCAGCAGCTTAATTCAGGGAAGCTATGGCTACACCTTC. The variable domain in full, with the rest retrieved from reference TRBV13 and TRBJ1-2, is AAGVIQSPRHLIKEKRETATLKCYPIPRHDTVYWYQQGPGQDPQFLISFYEKMQSDKGSIPDRFSAQQFSDYHSELNMSSLELGDSALYFCASSLIQGSYGYTFGSGTRLTVV.

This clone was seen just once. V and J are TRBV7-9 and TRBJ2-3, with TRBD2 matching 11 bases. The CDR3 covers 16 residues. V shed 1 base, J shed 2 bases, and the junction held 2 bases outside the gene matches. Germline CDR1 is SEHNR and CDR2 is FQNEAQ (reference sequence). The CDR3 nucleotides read TGTGCCAGCAGCTTAGGGACTAGCGGGCCCACAGATACGCAGTATTTT. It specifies CASSLGTSGPTDTQYF.

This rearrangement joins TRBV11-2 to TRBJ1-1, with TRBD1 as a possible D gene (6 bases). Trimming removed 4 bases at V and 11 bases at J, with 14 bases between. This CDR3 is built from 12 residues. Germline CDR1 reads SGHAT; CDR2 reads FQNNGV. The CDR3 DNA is TGTGCCAGCAGCTCATACAGGGTGGGTGCTTTCTTT. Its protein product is CASSSYRVGAFF.

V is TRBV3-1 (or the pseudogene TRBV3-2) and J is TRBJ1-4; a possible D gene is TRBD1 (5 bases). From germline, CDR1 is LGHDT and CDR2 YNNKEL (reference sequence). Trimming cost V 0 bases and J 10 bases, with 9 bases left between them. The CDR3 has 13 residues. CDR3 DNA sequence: TGTGCCAGCAGCCAAGAGGCAGGGCGAAAACTGTTTTTT. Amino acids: CASSQEAGRKLFF.

The CDR3 DNA follows: TGTGCCAGCTCACCTGGGGACGGGGGGACTAAAAACATTCAGTACTTC. Its protein is CASSPGDGGTKNIQYF. The chain links TRBV18 to TRBJ2-4; 7 bases line up with TRBD2. Germline V gene sequence: CDR1 KGHSH, CDR2 LQKENI. The CDR3 covers 16 residues. Trimming cost V 3 bases and J 4 bases; bases outside gene matches: 9.

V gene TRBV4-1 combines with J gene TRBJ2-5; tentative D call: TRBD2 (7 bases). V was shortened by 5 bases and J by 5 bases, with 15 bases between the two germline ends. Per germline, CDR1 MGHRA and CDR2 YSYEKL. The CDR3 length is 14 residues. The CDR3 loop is CASSAVGGRETQYF. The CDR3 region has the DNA TGCGCCAGCAGCGCCGTCGGGGGGCGGGAGACCCAGTACTTC.

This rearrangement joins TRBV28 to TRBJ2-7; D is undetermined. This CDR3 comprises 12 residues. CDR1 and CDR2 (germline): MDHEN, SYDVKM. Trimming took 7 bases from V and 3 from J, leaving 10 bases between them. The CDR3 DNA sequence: TGTGCCAGCACTCACCGGAGCTACGAGCAGTACTTC. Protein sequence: CASTHRSYEQYF.

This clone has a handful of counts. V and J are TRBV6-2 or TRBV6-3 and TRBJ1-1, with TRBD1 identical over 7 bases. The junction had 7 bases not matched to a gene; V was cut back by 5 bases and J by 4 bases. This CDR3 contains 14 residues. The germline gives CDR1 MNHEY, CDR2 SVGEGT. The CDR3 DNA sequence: TGTGCCAGCAGTAAACCAGGGGGATCCACTGAAGCTTTCTTT. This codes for CASSKPGGSTEAFF.

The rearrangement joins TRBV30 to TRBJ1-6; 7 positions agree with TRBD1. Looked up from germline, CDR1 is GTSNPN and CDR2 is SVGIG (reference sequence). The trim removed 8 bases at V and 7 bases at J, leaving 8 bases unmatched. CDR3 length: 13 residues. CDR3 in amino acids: CAGGRQGNSPLHF. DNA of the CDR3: TGTGCCGGGGGCCGACAGGGAAATTCACCCCTCCACTTT.

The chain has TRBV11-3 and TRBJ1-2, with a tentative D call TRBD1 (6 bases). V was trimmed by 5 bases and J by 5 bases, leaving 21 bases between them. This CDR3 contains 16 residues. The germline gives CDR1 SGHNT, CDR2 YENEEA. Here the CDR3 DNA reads TGTGCCAGCAGCCCAAACGCCCGGACAGCGACGTATGGCTACACCTTC. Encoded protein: CASSPNARTATYGYTF.

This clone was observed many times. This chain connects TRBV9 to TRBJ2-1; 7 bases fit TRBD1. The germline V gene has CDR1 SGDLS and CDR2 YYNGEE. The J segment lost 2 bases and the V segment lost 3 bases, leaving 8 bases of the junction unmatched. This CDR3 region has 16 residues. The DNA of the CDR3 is TGTGCCAGCAGCGGGAGACGACAGGGAACCTACAATGAGCAGTTCTTC. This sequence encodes CASSGRRQGTYNEQFF.

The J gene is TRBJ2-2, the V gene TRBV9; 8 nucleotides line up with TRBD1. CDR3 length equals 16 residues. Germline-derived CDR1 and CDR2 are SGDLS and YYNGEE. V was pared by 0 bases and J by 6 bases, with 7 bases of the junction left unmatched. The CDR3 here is CASSVAGGSVPGELFF. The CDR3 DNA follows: TGTGCCAGCAGCGTAGCAGGGGGCTCTGTACCCGGGGAGCTGTTTTTT. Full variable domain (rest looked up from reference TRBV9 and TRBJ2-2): DSGVTQTPKHLITATGQRVTLRCSPRSGDLSVYWYQQSLDQGLQFLIQYYNGEERAKGNILERFSAQQFPDLHSELNLSSLELGDSALYFCASSVAGGSVPGELFFGEGSRLTVL.

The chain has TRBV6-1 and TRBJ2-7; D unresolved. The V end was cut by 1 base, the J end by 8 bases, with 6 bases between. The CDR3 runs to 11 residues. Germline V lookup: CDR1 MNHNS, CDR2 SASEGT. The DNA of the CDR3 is TGTGCCAGCAGTGAAGGGGCCCAGCAGTACTTC. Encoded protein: CASSEGAQQYF.

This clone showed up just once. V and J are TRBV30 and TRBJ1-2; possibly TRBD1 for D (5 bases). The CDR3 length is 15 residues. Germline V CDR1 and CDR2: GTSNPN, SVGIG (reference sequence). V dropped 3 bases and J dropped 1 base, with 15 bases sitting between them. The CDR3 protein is CAWSTGSWGNYGYTF. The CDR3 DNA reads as TGTGCCTGGAGCACAGGATCTTGGGGTAACTATGGCTACACCTTC.

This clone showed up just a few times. CDR3 sequence reads: CASSSRGNPIGELFF. DNA for the CDR3: TGTGCCAGCAGTTCCAGGGGTAACCCCATCGGGGAGCTGTTTTTT. The genes are TRBV27 and TRBJ2-2, with D maybe TRBD1 (6 bases). The V gene lost 4 bases and the J gene lost 7 bases, with 16 bases spanning the gap. Germline V gene data show CDR1 as MNHEY and CDR2 as SMNVEV (reference sequence). The CDR3 runs to 15 residues.

The CDR3 nucleotides read TGCGCCAGCAGCGTCCGAGACAGGGAAGAGACCCAGTACTTC. This encodes CASSVRDREETQYF. The V call is TRBV5-1, the J call TRBJ2-5; the match to TRBD1 covers 7 bases. The CDR3 sequence is 14 residues long. V was pared by 4 bases and J by 3 bases, with 6 bases of the junction left unmatched. The germline V gene has CDR1 SGHRS and CDR2 YFSETQ.

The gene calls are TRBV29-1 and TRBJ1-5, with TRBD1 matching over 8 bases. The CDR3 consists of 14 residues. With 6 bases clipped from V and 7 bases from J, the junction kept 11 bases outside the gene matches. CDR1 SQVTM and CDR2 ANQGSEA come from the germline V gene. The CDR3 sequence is CSVQFGQGRQPQHF. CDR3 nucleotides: TGCAGCGTCCAATTCGGACAGGGTAGGCAGCCCCAGCATTTT. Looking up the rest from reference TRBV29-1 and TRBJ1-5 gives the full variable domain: SAVISQKPSRDICQRGTSLTIQCQVDSQVTMMFWYRQQPGQSLTLIATANQGSEATYESGFVIDKFPISRPNLTFSTLTVSNMSPEDSSIYLCSVQFGQGRQPQHFGDGTRLSIL.

The CDR3 loop is CSAAGVSSEAFF. The CDR3 bases are TGCAGCGCCGCGGGAGTATCTTCTGAAGCTTTCTTT. The V gene is TRBV29-1, the J gene TRBJ1-1; D remains ambiguous. The V gene lost 7 bases and the J gene lost 6 bases, with 15 bases spanning the gap. The CDR3 covers 12 residues. Germline CDR1 reads SQVTM; CDR2 reads ANQGSEA.

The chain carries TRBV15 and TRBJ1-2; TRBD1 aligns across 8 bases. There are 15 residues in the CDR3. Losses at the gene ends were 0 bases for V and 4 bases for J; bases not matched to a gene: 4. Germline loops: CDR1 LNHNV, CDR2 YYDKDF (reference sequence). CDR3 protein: CATSREETGGYGYTF. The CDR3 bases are TGTGCCACCAGCAGAGAGGAAACAGGGGGCTATGGCTACACCTTC.